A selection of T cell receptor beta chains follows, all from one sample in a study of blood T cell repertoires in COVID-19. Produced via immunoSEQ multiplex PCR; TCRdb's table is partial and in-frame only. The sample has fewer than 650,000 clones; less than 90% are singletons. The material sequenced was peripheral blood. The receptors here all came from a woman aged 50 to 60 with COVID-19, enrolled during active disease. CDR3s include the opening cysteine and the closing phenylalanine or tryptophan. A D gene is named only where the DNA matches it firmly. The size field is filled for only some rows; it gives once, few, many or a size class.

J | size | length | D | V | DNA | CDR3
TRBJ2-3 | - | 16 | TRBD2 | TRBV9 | TGTGCCAGCAGCGTAGAAGGACTAGCGGGGGTGGATACGCAGTATTTT | CASSVEGLAGVDTQYF
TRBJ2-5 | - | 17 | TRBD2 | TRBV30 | TGTGCCTGGAGTGTAAGACTAGCGGGGGGCTCGCAAGAGACCCAGTACTTC | CAWSVRLAGGSQETQYF
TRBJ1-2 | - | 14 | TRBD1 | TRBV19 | TGTGCCAGTAGTGGGACAGTTTCTAACTATGGCTACACCTTC | CASSGTVSNYGYTF
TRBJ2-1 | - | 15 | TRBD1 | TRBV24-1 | TGTGCCACCAGTGCGGAGGGACAGGGAAACCTATTGTGGTTCTTC | CATSAEGQGNLLWFF
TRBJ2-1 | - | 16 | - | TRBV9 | TGTGCCAGCAGCCCTAATCCCGGCGGCCTCCCGGAGGAGCAGTTCTTC | CASSPNPGGLPEEQFF
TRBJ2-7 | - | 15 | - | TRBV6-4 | TGTGCCAGACTACTGGGGGCAGGGGCGTCCTACGAGCAGTACTTC | CARLLGAGASYEQYF
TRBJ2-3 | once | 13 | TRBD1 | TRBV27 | TGTGCCAGCAGCCCCGACGACAGGGCCGGGCGGTATTTT | CASSPDDRAGRYF
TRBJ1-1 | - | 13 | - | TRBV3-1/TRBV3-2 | TGTGCCAGCAGCCAAGACAGGGGTTCCGAAGCTTTCTTT | CASSQDRGSEAFF
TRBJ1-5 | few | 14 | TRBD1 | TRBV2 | TGTGCCAGCAGGACAGACAGGGCCTATCAGCCCCAGCATTTT | CASRTDRAYQPQHF
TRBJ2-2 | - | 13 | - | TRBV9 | TGTGCCAGCAGCGCCCCTAGGACCGGGGAGCTGTTTTTT | CASSAPRTGELFF
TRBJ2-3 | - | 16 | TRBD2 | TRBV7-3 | TGTGCCAGCAGCTTGTGGACTAGCGGGGGTGCAGATACGCAGTATTTT | CASSLWTSGGADTQYF
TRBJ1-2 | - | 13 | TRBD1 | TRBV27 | TGTGCCAGCAGTAACAGGGGGAACTATGGCTACACCTTC | CASSNRGNYGYTF
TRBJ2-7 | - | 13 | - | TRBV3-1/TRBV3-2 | TGTGCCAGCAGCCAGGGCAGCCTCCGAGAGCAGTACTTC | CASSQGSLREQYF
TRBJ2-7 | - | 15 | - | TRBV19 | TGTGCCAGTACCGCGACGAGTGGGGGGACCTACGAGCAGTACTTC | CASTATSGGTYEQYF
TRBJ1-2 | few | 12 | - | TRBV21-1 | TGTGCCAGCTCTTTAGCACCTTATGGCTACACCTTC | CASSLAPYGYTF
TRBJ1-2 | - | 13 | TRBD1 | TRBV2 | TGTGCCAGCAGTCCGGGACAGCACTATGGCTACACCTTC | CASSPGQHYGYTF
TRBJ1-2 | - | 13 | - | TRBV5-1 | TGCGCCACCAGGGCGACAGCTAACTATGGCTACACCTTC | CATRATANYGYTF
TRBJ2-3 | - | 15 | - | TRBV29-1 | TGCAGCGTTGAGGTTCCCCGCCCTAGCGCCGATACGCAGTATTTT | CSVEVPRPSADTQYF
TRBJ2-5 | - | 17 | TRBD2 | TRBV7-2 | TGTGCCAGCAGCTTAAGAGGACTAGCGGGGGAAGGGGAGACCCAGTACTTC | CASSLRGLAGEGETQYF
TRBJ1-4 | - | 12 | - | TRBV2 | TGTGCCAGTGGGGGGTTAGGTGAAAAACTGTTTTTT | CASGGLGEKLFF
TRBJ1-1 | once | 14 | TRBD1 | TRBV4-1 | TGCGCCAGCAGCCGACAGGGGGCAAGGACTGAAGCTTTCTTT | CASSRQGARTEAFF
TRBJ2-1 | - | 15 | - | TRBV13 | TGTGCCAGCAGCTTTGCGGTTAGTTCCTACAATGAGCAGTTCTTC | CASSFAVSSYNEQFF
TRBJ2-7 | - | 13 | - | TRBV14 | TGTGCCAGCAGCCCAAGGAGGGTTAGCGAGCAGTACTTC | CASSPRRVSEQYF
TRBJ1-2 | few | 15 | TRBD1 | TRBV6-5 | TGTGCCAGCAGTCTCAAGGGACAGGGGAACTATGGCTACACCTTC | CASSLKGQGNYGYTF
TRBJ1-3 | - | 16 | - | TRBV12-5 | TGTGCTAGTGGTTTGGTCTACGTTAACTCTGGAAACACCATATATTTT | CASGLVYVNSGNTIYF
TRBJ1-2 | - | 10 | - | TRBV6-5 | TGTGCCAGCGAGCGCTATGGCTACACCTTC | CASERYGYTF
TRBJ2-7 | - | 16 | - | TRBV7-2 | TGTGCCAGCAGCCAGACCTATTTGGGCGGGGAATACGAGCAGTACTTC | CASSQTYLGGEYEQYF
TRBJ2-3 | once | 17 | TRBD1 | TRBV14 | TGTGCCAGCAGCCAAGATCAGGGGGCCTGGGGAACAGATACGCAGTATTTT | CASSQDQGAWGTDTQYF
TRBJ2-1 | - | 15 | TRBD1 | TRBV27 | TGTGCCAGCAGTACCCGGACAGGGGGGTACAATGAGCAGTTCTTC | CASSTRTGGYNEQFF
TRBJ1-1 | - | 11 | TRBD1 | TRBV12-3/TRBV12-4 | TGTGCCAGCAGTTCCTCAGGGGGAGCTTTCTTT | CASSSSGGAFF
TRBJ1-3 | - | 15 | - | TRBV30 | TGTGCCTGGAGTGTGCGTCCCATCTCTGGAAACACCATATATTTT | CAWSVRPISGNTIYF
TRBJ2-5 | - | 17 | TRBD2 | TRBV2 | TGTGCCAGCAATTCCGGGACTAGCGGGGGGGCGGCGGAGACCCAGTACTTC | CASNSGTSGGAAETQYF
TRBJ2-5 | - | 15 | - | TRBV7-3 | TGTGCCAGCAGCCAGAACTCAGGGTTCCGAGAGACCCAGTACTTC | CASSQNSGFRETQYF
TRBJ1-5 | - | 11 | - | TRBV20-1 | TGCGGAGGGTTAGAAAATCAGCCCCAGCATTTT | CGGLENQPQHF
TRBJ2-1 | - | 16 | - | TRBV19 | TGTGCCAGTAGTATTGAGGCCCGATGGCGCTTCAATGAGCAGTTCTTC | CASSIEARWRFNEQFF
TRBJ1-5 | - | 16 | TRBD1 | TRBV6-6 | TGTGCCAGCAGTTACAGCTTCGACAGGGACAATCAGCCCCAGCATTTT | CASSYSFDRDNQPQHF
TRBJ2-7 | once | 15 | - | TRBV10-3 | TGTGCCATCAGTGATCCCGTAGGGGGGGCGGACGAGCAGTACTTC | CAISDPVGGADEQYF
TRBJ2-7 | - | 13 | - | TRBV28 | TGTGCCAGCAGTTCGTCCCCGGGGGGCAAGCAGTACTTC | CASSSSPGGKQYF
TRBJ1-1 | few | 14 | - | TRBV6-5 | TGTGCCAGCAGCTTTCTAGGGGTAAGCACTGAAGCTTTCTTT | CASSFLGVSTEAFF
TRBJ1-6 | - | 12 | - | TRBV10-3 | TGTGCCATCAGCGTCCCTAATTCACCCCTCCACTTT | CAISVPNSPLHF
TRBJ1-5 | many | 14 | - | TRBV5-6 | TGTGCCAGCAGCTCCTTGGAGAAAGGTCAGCCCCAGCATTTT | CASSSLEKGQPQHF
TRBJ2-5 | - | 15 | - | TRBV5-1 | TGCGCCAGCAGCACCCGGACGGGCAGGAGGGAGACCCAGTACTTC | CASSTRTGRRETQYF
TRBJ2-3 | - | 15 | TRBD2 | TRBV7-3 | TGTGCCAGCAGCCTTCTAGCGGGGGGGCGAGATACGCAGTATTTT | CASSLLAGGRDTQYF
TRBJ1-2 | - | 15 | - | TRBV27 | TGTGCCAGCAGTTTATCGAGGGGGGGCATCTATGGCTACACCTTC | CASSLSRGGIYGYTF
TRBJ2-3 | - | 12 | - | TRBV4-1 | TGCGCCAGCAGCCAAGAGAGAGATACGCAGTATTTT | CASSQERDTQYF
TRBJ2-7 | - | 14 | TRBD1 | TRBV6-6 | TGTGCCAGCATCCCAGGGGGAGTCTCCTACGAGCAGTACTTC | CASIPGGVSYEQYF
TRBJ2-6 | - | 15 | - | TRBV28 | TGTGCCAGCACCACTAAAAGGGGTGGGGCCAACGTCCTGACTTTC | CASTTKRGGANVLTF
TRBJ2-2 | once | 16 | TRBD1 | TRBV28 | TGTGCCAGCAGCCAAACCGGGACAGGGATGGTCGGGGAGCTGTTTTTT | CASSQTGTGMVGELFF
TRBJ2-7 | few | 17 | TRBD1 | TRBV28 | TGTGCCAGCACTCGTCAGTTCGGGACAGGGTACACCTACGAGCAGTACTTC | CASTRQFGTGYTYEQYF